This T cell receptor beta chain was identified in a study of immune characteristics of hereditary and idiopathic chronic pancreatitis. The protocol was immunoSEQ multiplex PCR, while the TCRdb copy is restricted to in-frame clones and leaves out a portion. Of about 1,600 clones in the sample, about 77% were seen once. The CDR3 spans 14 residues. Germline V gene sequence: CDR1 SGHVS, CDR2 FNYEAQ. With 3 bases clipped from V and 3 bases from J, the junction kept 1 base outside the gene matches. Study conclusions and caveats: Controls had less diverse, more clonal TCRbeta repertoires than both pancreatitis groups. Hereditary and idiopathic cases differed in TRBV10, TRBV19, TRBV23 and TRBV5 usage. Immune findings may reflect disease duration, since tissue was only from TPIAT.

As concerns this clone: Its antigen is not identified.

Total pancreatectomy with islet autotransplantation was the source of the chronic pancreatitis pancreas tissue. The receptor was isolated from a human donor with chronic pancreatitis. Sequenced input: pancreas tissue with hereditary chronic pancreatitis. The gene calls are TRBV7-6 and TRBJ2-1, with TRBD1 matching 8 bases. CDR3 sequence reads: CASSFGTGYNEQFF. The CDR3 coding sequence is TGTGCCAGCAGCTTCGGGACAGGCTACAATGAGCAGTTCTTC.